Below are 20 T cell receptor beta chains sequenced from a single sample in a study of lymphopenia after photon versus proton radiotherapy. Data came from immunoSEQ multiplex PCR; TCRdb stores just in-frame clones and leaves some out. Of about 26,000 clones in the sample, about 85% were seen once. The source material was peripheral blood, sampled from a patient treated with photon-based radiotherapy. The receptors derive from a man aged 25 to 40 with gastric cancer.

The V gene is TRBV10-3, the J gene TRBJ2-1, with TRBD2 matching over 7 bases. Germline assignment: CDR1 ENHRY and CDR2 SYGVKD. There are 15 residues in the CDR3. Trimming took 6 bases from V and 8 from J; bases not matched to a gene: 13. This chain's CDR3 is CAISPSGTTFDEQFF. Here the CDR3 DNA reads TGTGCCATCAGCCCTTCCGGGACTACCTTCGATGAGCAGTTCTTC.

The genes are TRBV28 and TRBJ1-2; D gene ambiguous. The CDR3 has 14 amino acids. Germline CDR1 and CDR2: MDHEN and SYDVKM. V lost 1 base, J lost 1 base, and 7 bases lay in between. Here the CDR3 reads CASSLLTDNYGYTF. In DNA, the CDR3 is TGTGCCAGCAGTTTATTAACGGATAACTATGGCTACACCTTC.

The V gene is TRBV7-2, the J gene TRBJ1-5; maybe TRBD1 (6 bases). The V end lost 4 bases, the J end lost 4 bases, and 11 bases lay between the germline ends. The CDR3 sequence is 14 residues long. Germline V gives CDR1 SGHTA, CDR2 FQGNSA. The CDR3 bases are TGTGCCAGCAGCTCCGGACAGAAAAATCAGCCCCAGCATTTT. Its translation is CASSSGQKNQPQHF. The variable domain in full, with the rest retrieved from reference TRBV7-2 and TRBJ1-5, is GAGVSQSPSNKVTEKGKDVELRCDPISGHTALYWYRQSLGQGLEFLIYFQGNSAPDKSGLPSDRFSAERTGGSVSTLTIQRTQQEDSAVYLCASSSGQKNQPQHFGDGTRLSIL.

This clone was seen only a few times. V gene TRBV7-9 combines with J gene TRBJ2-3, with TRBD1 identical over 10 bases. Germline CDR1 reads SEHNR; CDR2 reads FQNEAQ (reference sequence). J lost 4 bases, V lost 5 bases, and 6 bases had no gene match. The CDR3 totals 15 residues. The CDR3 is CASSPGTGVADTQYF. The CDR3 region has the DNA TGTGCCAGCAGCCCGGGGACAGGGGTTGCAGATACGCAGTATTTT.

V gene TRBV18 combines with J gene TRBJ2-5; TRBD1 might be the D (6 bases). CDR3 length: 15 residues. Germline CDR1 reads KGHSH; CDR2 reads LQKENI. V was cut by 5 bases and J by 2 bases, with 15 bases left in between. The CDR3 spells CASSYRDTLQETQYF. As DNA, the CDR3 is TGTGCCAGCTCATACCGGGACACACTACAAGAGACCCAGTACTTC.

This chain connects TRBV9 to TRBJ1-1; TRBD1 is a possible D gene (6 bases). CDR1 and CDR2 (germline): SGDLS, YYNGEE. The CDR3 is made up of 15 amino acids. Trimming cost V 0 bases and J 4 bases, with 13 bases left between them. The CDR3 DNA is TGTGCCAGCAGCGTAGGGGCGGGGGCAGGCACTGAAGCTTTCTTT. It codes for CASSVGAGAGTEAFF.

This clone showed up just a few times. V usage is TRBV7-9 and J usage is TRBJ1-2; TRBD1 is a possible D gene (6 bases). CDR3 length equals 13 residues. CDR1 and CDR2 (germline): SEHNR, FQNEAQ (reference sequence). V lost 5 bases and J 9 bases, leaving 16 bases between the germline ends. The CDR3 sequence is CASSRDTRRSYTF. The CDR3 DNA follows: TGTGCCAGCAGCCGGGACACGCGGAGGAGCTACACCTTC.

The chain has TRBV11-2 and TRBJ2-3; 7 positions match TRBD2. J gave up 2 bases and V 8 bases, and 7 bases lay outside the gene matches. CDR1 and CDR2 (germline): SGHAT, FQNNGV. The CDR3 length is 14 residues. The CDR3 spells CASSSGMNTDTQYF. The CDR3 coding sequence is TGTGCCAGCTCGAGCGGGATGAACACAGATACGCAGTATTTT.

The rearrangement uses TRBV19 and TRBJ2-2, with TRBD2 identical over 10 bases. CDR1 is LNHDA and CDR2 is SQIVND in the germline V gene (reference sequence). V lost 6 bases to trimming and J lost 3 bases; unmatched junction nucleotides: 7. This CDR3 spans 16 amino acids. The CDR3 spells CASSKSGREDTGELFF. In DNA form, the CDR3 reads TGTGCCAGTAGCAAAAGCGGGAGGGAGGACACCGGGGAGCTGTTTTTT.

This chain connects TRBV18 to TRBJ2-5; the D is unclear. Germline V gene lookup returns CDR1 KGHSH and CDR2 LQKENI. This CDR3 contains 16 residues. V lost 4 bases and J lost 2, with 17 bases in between. CDR3 in DNA: TGTGCCAGCTCACTACACCAAAGGGCAGATCAAGAGACCCAGTACTTC. This gives the protein CASSLHQRADQETQYF.

This chain links TRBV5-1 with TRBJ1-4; a possible D gene is TRBD1 (6 bases). With 4 bases removed from V and 8 bases from J, the gap between germline ends came to 24 bases. This CDR3 comprises 17 residues. Germline assignment: CDR1 SGHRS and CDR2 YFSETQ. CDR3 in DNA: TGCGCCAGCAGCCCGGATCGCCTCCAGGGGATAAGGGAAAAACTGTTTTTT. It encodes CASSPDRLQGIREKLFF.

V usage is TRBV4-3 and J usage is TRBJ2-7, with D possibly being TRBD1 or TRBD2 (5 bases each). Germline V gene data show CDR1 as LGHNA and CDR2 as YSLEER. V was trimmed by 2 bases and J by 6 bases, leaving 8 bases between them. This CDR3 has 12 residues. The CDR3 DNA sequence: TGCGCCAGCAGCCAATCGAGGGGCGAGCAGTACTTC. Translated: CASSQSRGEQYF.

This rearrangement joins TRBV12-2 to TRBJ2-7. TRBV12-2 has pseudogene status. The CDR3 is made up of 16 amino acids. CDR3 nucleotides: TGTGCAAGTCGCTGGGGTTCGTTGGGATTGAAGGACGAGCAGTACTTC. As protein: CASRWGSLGLKDEQYF.

The V and J genes are TRBV6-1 and TRBJ2-7; D is unclear. With 4 bases removed from V and 2 bases from J, the gap between germline ends came to 12 bases. Germline values: CDR1 MNHNS, CDR2 SASEGT. The CDR3 is 14 amino acids. This chain's CDR3 is CASSAEGPTYEQYF. The CDR3 DNA follows: TGTGCCAGCAGTGCGGAAGGACCCACCTACGAGCAGTACTTC.

CDR3 in DNA: TGTGCCATCTCGTCGGGACTAGCGGGAGGAAATGAGCAGTTCTTC. This codes for CAISSGLAGGNEQFF. The rearrangement uses TRBV6-5 and TRBJ2-1; TRBD2 agrees at 15 bases. Trimming at V came to 10 bases and at J to 7 bases, leaving 8 bases not matched to a gene. The CDR3 loop spans 15 amino acids. Looked up from germline, CDR1 is MNHEY and CDR2 is SVGAGI.

The chain couples TRBV5-6 to TRBJ1-5; 10 nucleotides match TRBD1. V lost 8 bases to trimming and J lost 7 bases; unmatched junction nucleotides: 6. The germline V gene encodes CDR1 SGHDT and CDR2 YYEEEE. This CDR3 is 13 amino acids long. CDR3 amino acids: CARPGQGRQPQHF. The CDR3 coding sequence is TGTGCCAGGCCGGGACAGGGGAGACAGCCCCAGCATTTT.

V gene TRBV5-4 combines with J gene TRBJ2-3; possibly TRBD1 for D (5 bases). The CDR3 runs to 14 residues. Germline V CDR1 and CDR2: SGHNT, YYREEE (reference sequence). V was pared by 2 bases and J by 0 bases, with 7 bases between. As DNA, the CDR3 is TGTGCCAGCAGCTTCCAGGGAAGCACAGATACGCAGTATTTT. Protein sequence: CASSFQGSTDTQYF.

This sequence joins TRBV4-1 and TRBJ1-1; TRBD1 matches at 9 bases. The CDR3 runs to 15 residues. Germline V gene data show CDR1 as MGHRA and CDR2 as YSYEKL. Germline trimming cut 4 bases from V and 7 bases from J; bases unmatched to any gene: 10. The CDR3 loop is CASSPRDRDEDEAFF. CDR3 nucleotide sequence: TGCGCCAGCAGCCCCCGGGACAGGGATGAAGATGAAGCTTTCTTT.

This rearrangement joins TRBV5-6 to TRBJ1-2; 10 bases match TRBD1. V was pared by 1 base and J by 8 bases, with 8 bases of the junction left unmatched. The CDR3 covers 15 residues. Germline values: CDR1 SGHDT, CDR2 YYEEEE. CDR3 residues: CASSLTTGGAWGYTF. As DNA, the CDR3 is TGTGCCAGCAGCTTGACGACAGGGGGCGCGTGGGGCTACACCTTC.

V is TRBV28 and J is TRBJ2-2; 9 nucleotides align to TRBD1. With 6 bases clipped from V and 4 bases from J, the junction kept 6 bases outside the gene matches. The CDR3 loop spans 15 amino acids. Germline-derived CDR1 and CDR2 are MDHEN and SYDVKM. CDR3 residues: CASSAGTGLTGELFF. DNA of the CDR3: TGTGCCAGCAGCGCCGGGACAGGGCTCACCGGGGAGCTGTTTTTT.